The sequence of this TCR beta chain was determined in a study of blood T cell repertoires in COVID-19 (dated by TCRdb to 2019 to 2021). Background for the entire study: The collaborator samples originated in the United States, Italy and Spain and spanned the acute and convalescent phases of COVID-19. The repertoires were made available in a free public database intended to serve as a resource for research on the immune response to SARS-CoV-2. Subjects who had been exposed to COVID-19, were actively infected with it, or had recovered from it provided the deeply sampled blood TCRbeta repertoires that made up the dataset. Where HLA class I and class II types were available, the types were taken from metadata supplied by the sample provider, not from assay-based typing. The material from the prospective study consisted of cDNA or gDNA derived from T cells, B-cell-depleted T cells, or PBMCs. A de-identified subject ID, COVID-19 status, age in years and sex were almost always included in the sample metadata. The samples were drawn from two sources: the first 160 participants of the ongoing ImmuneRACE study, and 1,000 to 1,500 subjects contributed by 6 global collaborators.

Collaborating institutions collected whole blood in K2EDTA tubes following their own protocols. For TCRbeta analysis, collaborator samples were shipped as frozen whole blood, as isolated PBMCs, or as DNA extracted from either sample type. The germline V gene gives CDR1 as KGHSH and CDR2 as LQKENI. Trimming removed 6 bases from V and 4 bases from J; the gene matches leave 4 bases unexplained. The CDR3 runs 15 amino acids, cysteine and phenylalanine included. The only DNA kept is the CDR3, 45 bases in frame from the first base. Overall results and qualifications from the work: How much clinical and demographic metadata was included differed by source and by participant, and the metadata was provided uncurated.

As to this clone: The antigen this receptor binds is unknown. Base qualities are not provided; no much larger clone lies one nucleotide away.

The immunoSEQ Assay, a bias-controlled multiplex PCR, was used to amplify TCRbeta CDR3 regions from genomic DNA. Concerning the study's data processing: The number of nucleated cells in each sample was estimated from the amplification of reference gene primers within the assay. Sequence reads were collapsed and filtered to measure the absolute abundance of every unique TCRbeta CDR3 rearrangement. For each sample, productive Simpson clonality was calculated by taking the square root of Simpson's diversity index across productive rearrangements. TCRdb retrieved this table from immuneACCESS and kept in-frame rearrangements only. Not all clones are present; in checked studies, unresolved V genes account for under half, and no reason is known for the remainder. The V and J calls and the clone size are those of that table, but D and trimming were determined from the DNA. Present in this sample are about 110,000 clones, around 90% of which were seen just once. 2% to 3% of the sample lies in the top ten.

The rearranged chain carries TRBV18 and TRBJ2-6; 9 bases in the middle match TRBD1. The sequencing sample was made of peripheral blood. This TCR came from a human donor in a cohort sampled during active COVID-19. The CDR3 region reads CASSRDRAGANVLTF. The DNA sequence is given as TGTGCCAGCTCCCGGGACAGGGCAGGGGCCAACGTCCTGACTTTC.